This is a list of T cell receptor beta chains from one sample in a study of T cell repertoires in cytomegalovirus infection. TCRdb fed the reads into MiXCR, producing one record per CDR3 protein. Of about 330,000 distinct CDR3 sequences in the sample, roughly 36% were seen once. Antigens of these TCRs are unknown. The sample consisted of cultured PBMCs, taken from culture after CMV antigen stimulation. These receptors were collected from a human donor in good health (CMV status not recorded). Some clones in this sample may be carry-over from other donors' samples. Both conserved end residues are part of each CDR3. D genes are given only for firm matches. The size entry is marked missing in some rows and otherwise reads once, few, many or a size class.

CDR3 protein | CDR3 DNA | J gene | clone size | V gene | D gene
CSVEGEGTSNYGYTF | TGCAGCGTTGAGGGAGAGGGTACATCCAACTATGGCTACACCTTC | TRBJ1-2 | . | TRBV29-1 | .
CASSLSVRDRGRDGYTF | TGTGCCAGCAGTTTATCCGTCCGGGACAGGGGGCGCGATGGCTACACCTTC | TRBJ1-2 | . | TRBV12-3/TRBV12-4 | TRBD1
CASSPSDLLGANVLTF | TGTGCCAGCAGCCCCAGCGACTTGTTGGGGGCCAACGTCCTGACTTTC | TRBJ2-6 | . | TRBV5-4 | .
CASSLNSGSVAETQYF | TGTGCCAGCAGCTTAAATAGCGGGAGCGTTGCAGAGACCCAGTACTTC | TRBJ2-5 | few | TRBV7-2 | TRBD2
CASSPSGRAQFF | TGTGCCAGCAGCCCTAGCGGGAGGGCCCAGTTCTTC | TRBJ2-1 | few | TRBV7-2 | TRBD2
CASSLGQVVGELFF | TGTGCCAGCAGCTTAGGACAGGTGGTTGGGGAGCTGTTTTTT | TRBJ2-2 | . | TRBV7-2 | .
CASSFFEQTQYF | TGTGCCAGCAGCTTTTTCGAACAAACTCAGTACTTC | TRBJ2-4 | . | TRBV5-4 | .
CASGRGGAYEQYF | TGTGCCAGCGGTCGAGGGGGAGCCTACGAGCAGTACTTC | TRBJ2-7 | few | TRBV7-8 | .
CASSLRREAYNEQFF | TGTGCCAGCAGCTTACGGAGGGAGGCCTACAATGAGCAGTTCTTC | TRBJ2-1 | . | TRBV7-2 | .
CASSQDREALAFF | TGTGCCAGCAGCCAAGACCGGGAGGCGCTCGCGTTCTTC | TRBJ2-1 | few | TRBV4-2 | TRBD2
CASTPWEPGTGPDTQYF | TGTGCCAGCACCCCCTGGGAACCCGGGACAGGGCCAGATACGCAGTATTTT | TRBJ2-3 | few | TRBV6-1 | TRBD1
CSARGREDIQYF | TGCAGTGCTAGGGGCAGGGAAGATATTCAGTACTTC | TRBJ2-4 | few | TRBV20-1 | .
CASSQDPTDTQYF | TGTGCCAGCAGCCAAGATCCGACAGATACGCAGTATTTT | TRBJ2-3 | . | TRBV14 | .
CASSLQTGPYGYTF | TGCGCCAGCAGCTTACAGACAGGGCCTTATGGCTACACCTTC | TRBJ1-2 | few | TRBV5-1 | TRBD1
CASSNPDFRLDYGYTF | TGTGCCAGCAGCAACCCAGATTTCCGGCTTGACTATGGCTACACCTTC | TRBJ1-2 | . | TRBV9 | .
CASSDSYEQYF | TGTGCCAGCAGTGACTCCTACGAGCAGTACTTC | TRBJ2-7 | many | TRBV6-2/TRBV6-3 | .
CASERQGSTDTQYF | TGCGCCAGCGAGAGGCAGGGAAGCACAGATACGCAGTATTTT | TRBJ2-3 | . | TRBV5-1 | .
CASSTNRGTYVEQFF | TGTGCCAGCAGTACTAACAGGGGGACTTACGTTGAGCAGTTCTTC | TRBJ2-1 | few | TRBV2 | TRBD1
CASSPRQLGRYNEQFF | TGTGCCAGCAGCCCTCGTCAACTAGGCCGTTACAATGAGCAGTTCTTC | TRBJ2-1 | . | TRBV7-9 | .
CASSSILERELADEQFF | TGTGCCAGCAGCTCAATTTTAGAGCGGGAGCTGGCTGATGAGCAGTTCTTC | TRBJ2-1 | few | TRBV7-6 | TRBD2
CASSRTSGTGELFF | TGTGCCAGCAGCCGGACTAGCGGGACCGGGGAGCTGTTTTTT | TRBJ2-2 | few | TRBV12-3/TRBV12-4 | TRBD2
CASSVKLAGGGGETQYF | TGTGCCAGCAGCGTTAAACTAGCGGGAGGGGGAGGAGAGACCCAGTACTTC | TRBJ2-5 | few | TRBV7-2 | TRBD2
CASSVDPNYGYTF | TGTGCCAGCAGTGTTGACCCTAACTATGGCTACACCTTC | TRBJ1-2 | few | TRBV7-2 | .
CASGVRLAASTDTQYF | TGTGCCAGCGGGGTCCGACTAGCGGCTAGCACAGATACGCAGTATTTT | TRBJ2-3 | . | TRBV28 | TRBD2
CASSQAYSGAEEAYNEQFF | TGCGCCAGCAGCCAAGCGTATAGCGGAGCTGAAGAGGCCTACAATGAGCAGTTCTTC | TRBJ2-1 | . | TRBV4-1 | .
CASSQDLGTGYEQYF | TGCGCCAGCAGCCAAGATCTTGGGACCGGATACGAGCAGTACTTC | TRBJ2-7 | few | TRBV4-1 | .
CASSLGRRQGLGTQYF | TGTGCCAGCAGCTTAGGGAGGAGACAGGGGCTGGGGACCCAGTACTTC | TRBJ2-5 | many | TRBV7-2 | TRBD1
CASRYDRSSYNEQFF | TGTGCCAGCAGATATGACCGTAGCTCCTACAATGAGCAGTTCTTC | TRBJ2-1 | . | TRBV7-2 | .
CASSSGQGYTDTQYF | TGTGCCAGCAGCTCAGGACAGGGCTACACAGATACGCAGTATTTT | TRBJ2-3 | few | TRBV7-2 | TRBD1
CASSSEREALADTQYF | TGTGCCAGCAGCTCTGAGCGGGAGGCATTGGCAGATACGCAGTATTTT | TRBJ2-3 | few | TRBV7-9 | TRBD2
CASSQVLWTGVEAFF | TGTGCCAGCAGCCAAGTGTTGTGGACAGGCGTGGAAGCTTTCTTT | TRBJ1-1 | many | TRBV7-2 | TRBD1
CASRRGTGGYNEQFF | TGTGCCAGCAGAAGGGGGACAGGGGGCTACAATGAGCAGTTCTTC | TRBJ2-1 | . | TRBV6-5 | TRBD1
CASSLAENSGYTF | TGTGCCAGCAGCTTAGCGGAGAACAGTGGCTACACCTTC | TRBJ1-2 | . | TRBV7-2 | .
CSARFGTRIMNTEAFF | TGCAGTGCTAGATTCGGGACACGGATAATGAACACTGAAGCTTTCTTT | TRBJ1-1 | once | TRBV20-1 | .
CASRAWGGSTDTQYF | TGTGCCAGCAGAGCGTGGGGGGGAAGCACAGATACGCAGTATTTT | TRBJ2-3 | . | TRBV11-2 | TRBD2
CASSFRGPREWEQYF | TGTGCCAGCAGTTTCAGGGGGCCCAGGGAGTGGGAGCAGTACTTC | TRBJ2-7 | few | TRBV27 | TRBD1
CASSPMGLATLNEQFF | TGTGCCAGCAGTCCAATGGGACTAGCGACGTTGAATGAGCAGTTCTTC | TRBJ2-1 | . | TRBV6-2/TRBV6-3 | TRBD2
CASSVRGAYEQYF | TGTGCCAGCAGCGTACGAGGAGCCTACGAGCAGTACTTC | TRBJ2-7 | . | TRBV7-2 | .
CASSSYRGPTEAFF | TGTGCCAGCAGCTCATACAGGGGGCCCACTGAAGCTTTCTTT | TRBJ1-1 | . | TRBV7-8 | TRBD1
CATLGGLGNTGAFF | TGTGCCACCCTTGGGGGCCTCGGGAACACTGGAGCTTTCTTT | TRBJ1-1 | few | TRBV28 | .
CASSSRAKAWGTEAFF | TGTGCCAGCAGCTCCCGGGCAAAAGCATGGGGCACTGAAGCTTTCTTT | TRBJ1-1 | . | TRBV7-2 | .
CASLRTEQYNEQFF | TGTGCCAGCTTGAGAACGGAACAGTACAATGAGCAGTTCTTC | TRBJ2-1 | . | TRBV12-3/TRBV12-4 | .
CASSRSGAQYF | TGTGCCAGCAGCCGTTCGGGAGCGCAGTATTTT | TRBJ2-3 | . | TRBV7-6 | .
CASSKEGNEAFF | TGTGCCAGCAGTAAAGAGGGTAATGAAGCTTTCTTT | TRBJ1-1 | . | TRBV27 | .
CASSAGRNLAGGGDTQYF | TGTGCCAGCAGTGCAGGAAGGAATCTAGCGGGAGGTGGAGATACGCAGTATTTT | TRBJ2-3 | few | TRBV6-1 | TRBD2
CASSLRQGYNEQFF | TGTGCCAGCAGCTTACGACAGGGGTACAATGAGCAGTTCTTC | TRBJ2-1 | . | TRBV5-4 | TRBD1
CASSPALGVGTEAFF | TGTGCCAGCAGCCCCGCCCTGGGGGTGGGCACTGAAGCTTTCTTT | TRBJ1-1 | few | TRBV7-2 | .
CASSIQINYGYTF | TGTGCCAGTAGTATACAGATAAACTATGGCTACACCTTC | TRBJ1-2 | few | TRBV19 | .
CATSGDRGETQYF | TGTGCCACCAGTGGGGACAGGGGAGAGACCCAGTACTTC | TRBJ2-5 | few | TRBV24-1 | TRBD1
CASSSGPDSYEQYF | TGTGCCAGCAGTAGCGGACCAGACTCCTACGAGCAGTACTTC | TRBJ2-7 | few | TRBV7-2 | .
CASGLPTSDTQYF | TGTGCTAGTGGTTTGCCTACCAGTGATACGCAGTATTTT | TRBJ2-3 | . | TRBV12-5 | .
CASSTSIGPLQTQYF | TGCGCCAGCAGCACAAGCATTGGGCCTCTCCAGACCCAGTACTTC | TRBJ2-5 | few | TRBV4-1 | .
CASSRTGTEGYTF | TGTGCCAGCAGCAGGACCGGGACTGAGGGCTACACCTTC | TRBJ1-2 | many | TRBV7-2 | .